This T cell receptor (beta chain) was captured by sequencing in a study of blood T cell repertoires in COVID-19. About the research overall: The United States, Italy and Spain provided the acute and convalescent COVID-19 samples. Sources were T cells, B-cell-depleted T cells, or PBMCs; the material itself was cDNA or gDNA.

The germline V gene has CDR1 LGHNA and CDR2 YNFKEQ. The CDR3 extends over 15 amino acids. Trimming at V came to 4 bases and at J to 0 bases, leaving 3 bases not matched to a gene. Authors' processing steps: For nucleated cells, counts were estimated from reference gene primer amplification. Here immunoSEQ multiplex PCR was the method, and the copy in TCRdb shows in-frame clones only, minus some. V and J calls and clone size are given by that table; D and trimming were obtained from the DNA. Seen here are a few hundred thousand clones, roughly 85% observed once, and the top ten hold roughly 3.9%. Sequencing was done on a sample of peripheral blood. The receptor comes from a woman aged 18-30 years with acute or convalescent COVID-19. The J gene is TRBJ2-1, the V gene TRBV4-2; 7 nucleotides align to TRBD2. In DNA form, the CDR3 reads TGTGCCAGCAGCCCCGGGGGGAGCTCCTACAATGAGCAGTTCTTC. Translating it yields CASSPGGSSYNEQFF.